The TCR beta chain described here comes from a study of blood T cell repertoires in COVID-19. The germline V gene encodes CDR1 LNHDA and CDR2 SQIVND (reference sequence). CDR3 length equals 15 residues. V lost 3 bases to trimming and J lost 6 bases; unmatched junction nucleotides: 1. TCRdb's table, derived via immunoSEQ multiplex PCR, lists solely in-frame clones and lacks some. The data show over 350,000 clones, around 90% seen once. The sequenced sample was PBMCs or T cells enriched from blood (not recorded which). The chain combines TRBV19 with TRBJ2-1, with 14 bases fitting TRBD2. The sequence derives from a woman under 30 with acute COVID-19. The DNA of the CDR3 is TGTGCCAGTAGTATGACTAGCGGGGGGGTCAATGAGCAGTTCTTC. Residues: CASSMTSGGVNEQFF.